These 32 T cell receptor beta chains originate from one sample sequenced in a study of blood T cell repertoires in COVID-19. The repertoire was sequenced with immunoSEQ multiplex PCR; TCRdb's copy has only in-frame clones and lacks some. Among about 140,000 clones listed, 65% to 80% were seen once. The specimen was peripheral blood. These receptors came from a man aged 50-59 years with acute or convalescent COVID-19.

This clone was counted between two and nine times. The V and J genes are TRBV19 and TRBJ1-3; D possibly corresponds to TRBD1 (5 bases). Germline lookup yields CDR1 LNHDA and CDR2 SQIVND (reference sequence). This CDR3 contains 15 residues. Deletions cut 7 bases from V and 3 bases from J, with 16 bases between. The chain's CDR3 is CASTTDTLGGNTIYF. The CDR3 coding sequence is TGTGCCAGTACCACGGACACTCTTGGTGGAAACACCATATATTTT.

This chain links TRBV15 with TRBJ2-1; D is undetermined. V was cut by 1 base and J by 3 bases, with 7 bases left in between. The CDR3 spans 14 residues. Looked up from germline, CDR1 is LNHNV and CDR2 is YYDKDF (reference sequence). CDR3 region: CATSRGRSYNEQFF. Here the CDR3 DNA reads TGTGCCACCAGCAGAGGACGGAGCTACAATGAGCAGTTCTTC.

This rearrangement joins TRBV7-9 to TRBJ2-7; perhaps TRBD1 as D (6 bases). Per the germline V gene, CDR1 is SEHNR and CDR2 is FQNEAQ (reference sequence). V was cut by 5 bases and J by 7 bases, with 9 bases left in between. There are 11 residues in the CDR3. For the CDR3, the DNA is TGTGCCAGCAGCGTCACAGGGGAGCAGTACTTC. This sequence encodes CASSVTGEQYF.

V and J are TRBV29-1 and TRBJ2-7; 10 bases align to TRBD1. Looked up from germline, CDR1 is SQVTM and CDR2 is ANQGSEA. The CDR3 contains 12 residues. J was trimmed by 6 bases and V by 6 bases; bases with no gene match: 5. The CDR3 sequence is CSVGTGVGEQYF. The CDR3 bases are TGCAGCGTCGGGACAGGGGTAGGCGAGCAGTACTTC.

The chain uses TRBV2 and TRBJ1-1, with 8 bases identical to TRBD1. The germline V gene encodes CDR1 SNHLY and CDR2 FYNNEI. The CDR3 consists of 13 residues. The V and J ends lost 7 bases and 1 base, in that order; junction bases with no gene match: 2. The CDR3 region is CASTGQANTEAFF. The CDR3 coding sequence is TGTGCCAGCACGGGACAGGCGAACACTGAAGCTTTCTTT.

The chain employs TRBV5-1 and TRBJ2-2; 7 bases align to TRBD1. The CDR3 contains 15 residues. Germline V gene lookup returns CDR1 SGHRS and CDR2 YFSETQ. Unmatched junction bases numbered 7, after V lost 3 bases and J lost 5 bases. The CDR3 is CASSWDSLGTGELFF. The CDR3 bases are TGCGCCAGCAGCTGGGACAGCCTTGGTACCGGGGAGCTGTTTTTT.

The CDR3 DNA follows: TGTGCCAGCAGTGCCAGAACCGGGACAGAAAACATTCAGTACTTC. Encoded protein: CASSARTGTENIQYF. The chain links TRBV2 to TRBJ2-4; TRBD1 aligns across 7 bases. Unmatched junction bases numbered 8, after V lost 4 bases and J lost 5 bases. Germline values: CDR1 SNHLY, CDR2 FYNNEI. This CDR3 is 15 amino acids long. Together with reference TRBV2 and TRBJ2-4, the CDR3 gives the full variable domain: EPEVTQTPSHQVTQMGQEVILRCVPISNHLYFYWYRQILGQKVEFLVSFYNNEISEKSEIFDDQFSVERPDGSNFTLKIRSTKLEDSAMYFCASSARTGTENIQYFGAGTRLSVL.

V usage is TRBV3-1 (or the pseudogene TRBV3-2) and J usage is TRBJ1-2; maybe TRBD1 (5 bases). Trimming stripped 1 base from V and 4 bases from J, with 7 bases between. CDR3 length equals 13 residues. The germline V gene encodes CDR1 LGHDT and CDR2 YNNKEL (reference sequence). CDR3 loop: CASSQGTTYGYTF. The CDR3 DNA follows: TGTGCCAGCAGCCAAGGGACAACCTATGGCTACACCTTC.

The CDR3 DNA reads as TGTGCCAGCAGTGAGACAGATAGCAATCAGCCCCAGCATTTT. Translation gives CASSETDSNQPQHF. The chain combines TRBV2 with TRBJ1-5, with D maybe TRBD1 (5 bases). There are 14 residues in the CDR3. The germline V gene has CDR1 SNHLY and CDR2 FYNNEI. Trimming stripped 3 bases from V and 0 bases from J, with 6 bases between.

The chain recombines TRBV28 with TRBJ2-4; maybe TRBD1 (6 bases). CDR1 MDHEN and CDR2 SYDVKM come from the germline V gene. This CDR3 is built from 15 residues. V was trimmed by 6 bases and J by 0 bases, leaving 12 bases between them. This CDR3 is CASSHRELAKNIQYF. Written as DNA, the CDR3 is TGTGCCAGCAGCCACAGGGAGTTAGCCAAAAACATTCAGTACTTC.

The rearrangement links TRBV28 to TRBJ1-5, with 10 bases matching TRBD1. The junction had 4 bases not matched to a gene; V was cut back by 6 bases and J by 5 bases. Germline values: CDR1 MDHEN, CDR2 SYDVKM. This CDR3 has 14 amino acids. Written as DNA, the CDR3 is TGTGCCAGCAGCCTCGGACAGGGGGATCAGCCCCAGCATTTT. This gives the protein CASSLGQGDQPQHF.

This clone has just a few counts. V usage is TRBV5-1 and J usage is TRBJ1-1; no definite D call. V was cut by 4 bases and J by 0 bases, with 19 bases left in between. This CDR3 is 17 amino acids long. Germline V CDR1 and CDR2: SGHRS, YFSETQ. The CDR3 bases are TGCGCCAGCAGCCTCGGTCCCACGGACTTCTTGAACACTGAAGCTTTCTTT. Translation gives CASSLGPTDFLNTEAFF.

About this clone itself: The junction differs from germline at one of its ends, possibly a read error. Distinct nucleotide sequences in the sample also encode this CDR3. The DNA for the CDR3 is TGTGCCAGTAGCTTAGATCCGTTCGCTGAAGCTTTCTTT. Protein: CASSLDPFAEAFF. The genes are TRBV11-2 and TRBJ1-1; D is ambiguous. The CDR3 sequence is 13 residues long. Germline V gives CDR1 SGHAT, CDR2 FQNNGV.

The rearrangement links TRBV9 to TRBJ1-4; D is unresolved. The length of the CDR3 is 17 residues. Germline-derived CDR1 and CDR2 are SGDLS and YYNGEE. The ends were cut back, 0 bases at V and 2 bases at J, with 14 bases in the middle. The chain's CDR3 is CASSVDPHARTNEKLFF. CDR3 DNA: TGTGCCAGCAGCGTAGACCCCCACGCACGGACTAATGAAAAACTGTTTTTT. Using reference TRBV9 and TRBJ1-4 for the parts outside the CDR3, the full variable domain is DSGVTQTPKHLITATGQRVTLRCSPRSGDLSVYWYQQSLDQGLQFLIQYYNGEERAKGNILERFSAQQFPDLHSELNLSSLELGDSALYFCASSVDPHARTNEKLFFGSGTQLSVL.

The rearrangement links TRBV6-5 to TRBJ1-5; 9 bases map to TRBD1. Per germline, CDR1 MNHEY and CDR2 SVGAGI. V lost 6 bases, J lost 6 bases, and 0 bases stayed unmatched. CDR3 length: 12 residues. The CDR3 DNA reads as TGTGCCAGCAGGGACAGGGGTCAGCCCCAGCATTTT. Its protein product is CASRDRGQPQHF.

This chain uses TRBV6-5 with TRBJ2-7, with a possible D match to TRBD1 (5 bases). This CDR3 region has 14 residues. Germline V CDR1 and CDR2: MNHEY, SVGAGI. The V and J ends lost 2 bases and 2 bases respectively, with 10 bases between them. The CDR3 bases are TGTGCCAGCAGTTACGAACAGGACGCCTACGAGCAGTACTTC. Translation gives CASSYEQDAYEQYF.

The chain combines TRBV3-1 (or the pseudogene TRBV3-2) with TRBJ1-3; D gene ambiguous. The CDR3 sequence is 15 residues long. V dropped 4 bases and J dropped 0 bases, with 10 bases sitting between them. The germline CDR1 and CDR2 sequences are LGHDT and YNNKEL (reference sequence). The CDR3 protein is CASSRGLPSGNTIYF. The CDR3 nucleotides read TGTGCCAGCAGCCGTGGGCTCCCCTCTGGAAACACCATATATTTT.

The chain has TRBV12-3 or TRBV12-4 and TRBJ2-1; D gene ambiguous. The CDR3 has 13 residues. With 5 bases removed from V and 8 bases from J, the gap between germline ends came to 13 bases. The CDR3 reads CASSPTISDEQFF. CDR3 coding DNA: TGTGCCAGCAGTCCCACTATTTCGGATGAGCAGTTCTTC.

The chain couples TRBV7-9 to TRBJ2-7; perhaps TRBD1 as D (6 bases). CDR1 is SEHNR, CDR2 FQNEAQ, per germline (reference sequence). Trimming shortened V by 5 bases and J by 3 bases, and 17 bases separated the two germline ends. This CDR3 contains 15 residues. For the CDR3, the DNA is TGTGCCAGCAGCCAGCAGGACAGAGTTATCTACGAGCAGTACTTC. It encodes CASSQQDRVIYEQYF.

J is TRBJ2-7 and V is TRBV14; D gene ambiguous. Germline CDR1 is SGHDN and CDR2 is FVKESK. This CDR3 region has 11 residues. The V and J ends lost 1 base and 8 bases respectively, with 6 bases between them. The CDR3: CASSQAEKQYF. The DNA of the CDR3 is TGTGCCAGCAGCCAAGCTGAGAAGCAGTACTTC.

The chain recombines TRBV12-5 with TRBJ2-3, with D possibly TRBD1 on 6 matching bases. Germline values: CDR1 LGHNT, CDR2 FRNRAP. This CDR3 comprises 15 residues. The ends were cut back, 3 bases at V and 5 bases at J, with 15 bases in the middle. CDR3: CASGLGQTLEDTQYF. The CDR3 region has the DNA TGTGCTAGTGGTTTAGGACAGACGCTTGAAGATACGCAGTATTTT.

Only one count was recorded for this clone. CDR3 coding DNA: TGTGCCAGCAGCGTAGCCGACAGGTTGCGCGGGAACACTGAAGCTTTCTTT. As protein: CASSVADRLRGNTEAFF. The V and J genes are TRBV9 and TRBJ1-1; TRBD1 might be the D (6 bases). V lost 0 bases and J 1 base, leaving 16 bases between the germline ends. Germline V gene lookup returns CDR1 SGDLS and CDR2 YYNGEE. The CDR3 sequence is 17 residues long.

The chain recombines TRBV24-1 with TRBJ2-2; 9 bases line up with TRBD1. Trimming cost V 4 bases and J 3 bases; bases outside gene matches: 8. The CDR3 has 17 residues. Germline V gene lookup returns CDR1 KGHDR and CDR2 SFDVKD. The CDR3 sequence: CATSEGGTGWDTGELFF. The CDR3 coding sequence is TGTGCCACCAGTGAGGGTGGGACAGGGTGGGACACCGGGGAGCTGTTTTTT.

V gene TRBV27 combines with J gene TRBJ2-5; no reliable D call. In germline, CDR1 is MNHEY, CDR2 SMNVEV (reference sequence). V gave up 3 bases and J gave up 4 bases, with 9 bases separating them. This CDR3 has 13 amino acids. CDR3 sequence reads: CASSFGLTETQYF. CDR3 nucleotides: TGTGCCAGCAGTTTTGGCCTTACAGAGACCCAGTACTTC.

The genes are TRBV5-1 and TRBJ1-2, with D hard to call. Germline values: CDR1 SGHRS, CDR2 YFSETQ. V gave up 6 bases and J gave up 10 bases, with 25 bases separating them. The CDR3 is 15 residues long. This CDR3 reads CASTPGGFLSRVYTF. CDR3 coding DNA: TGCGCCAGCACCCCGGGCGGGTTCCTCTCTAGAGTCTACACCTTC. Full variable domain (missing parts from reference TRBV5-1 and TRBJ1-2): KAGVTQTPRYLIKTRGQQVTLSCSPISGHRSVSWYQQTPGQGLQFLFEYFSETQRNKGNFPGRFSGRQFSNSRSEMNVSTLELGDSALYLCASTPGGFLSRVYTFGSGTRLTVV.

This chain connects TRBV7-9 to TRBJ2-1; 11 bases are a match to TRBD2. This CDR3 is 15 amino acids long. J gave up 7 bases and V 5 bases, and 7 bases lay outside the gene matches. The germline CDR1 and CDR2 sequences are SEHNR and FQNEAQ (reference sequence). The DNA of the CDR3 is TGTGCCAGCAGCGAAACTAGCGGGGGTGGGAATGAGCAGTTCTTC. Protein: CASSETSGGGNEQFF.

The rearrangement links TRBV30 to TRBJ2-5; 7 nucleotides agree with TRBD2. The CDR3 consists of 13 residues. Germline V gene data show CDR1 as GTSNPN and CDR2 as SVGIG (reference sequence). V gave up 7 bases and J gave up 5 bases; unmatched junction bases: 10. DNA for the CDR3: TGTGCCTCAACGGAAGCGGGGTTGGAGACCCAGTACTTC. Translation: CASTEAGLETQYF.

The chain links TRBV27 to TRBJ2-3, with a tentative D call TRBD1 (7 bases). This CDR3 spans 13 amino acids. V shed 6 bases and J shed 8 bases, with 15 bases lying between them. Germline lookup yields CDR1 MNHEY and CDR2 SMNVEV (reference sequence). CDR3 region: CASRGGSGGTQYF. In nucleotides, the CDR3 is TGTGCCAGCAGGGGAGGTTCAGGGGGTACGCAGTATTTT.

This sequence joins TRBV19 and TRBJ1-2; 8 positions match TRBD1. This CDR3 region has 14 residues. CDR1 is LNHDA, CDR2 SQIVND, per germline (reference sequence). V dropped 5 bases and J dropped 2; count of bases not matched to a gene: 4. This CDR3 reads CASSPWDRNYGYTF. The CDR3 DNA follows: TGTGCCAGTAGTCCATGGGACAGGAACTATGGCTACACCTTC. The complete variable domain, with remaining parts taken from reference TRBV19 and TRBJ1-2, reads DGGITQSPKYLFRKEGQNVTLSCEQNLNHDAMYWYRQDPGQGLRLIYYSQIVNDFQKGDIAEGYSVSREKKESFPLTVTSAQKNPTAFYLCASSPWDRNYGYTFGSGTRLTVV.

This clone was seen ten or more times. The genes are TRBV7-8 and TRBJ2-2; TRBD1 agrees at 7 bases. CDR1 is SGHVS, CDR2 FQNEAQ, per germline. After removal of 1 base from V and 8 bases from J, the junction contained 10 bases not matched to a gene. CDR3 size: 16 residues. In DNA, the CDR3 is TGTGCCAGCAGCTTAGGACAGGGCTGGGGGACGGGGGAGCTGTTTTTT. It translates to CASSLGQGWGTGELFF.

The genes are TRBV6-5 and TRBJ2-1; 10 bases agree with TRBD2. Per the germline V gene, CDR1 is MNHEY and CDR2 is SVGAGI. The CDR3 spans 14 residues. The J segment lost 5 bases and the V segment lost 6 bases, leaving 4 bases of the junction unmatched. The CDR3 loop reads CASRSGGAHNEQFF. As DNA, the CDR3 is TGTGCCAGCAGGAGCGGGGGGGCCCACAATGAGCAGTTCTTC.

The chain employs TRBV6-6 and TRBJ1-2; 9 nucleotides match TRBD1. Trimming removed 5 bases from V and 0 bases from J; junction bases left unmatched: 1. This CDR3 has 14 amino acids. Germline CDR1 is MNHNY and CDR2 is SVGAGI (reference sequence). CDR3 amino acids: CASSTGGANYGYTF. The DNA for the CDR3 is TGTGCCAGCAGTACAGGGGGCGCTAACTATGGCTACACCTTC.